This TCR beta chain came from a study of blood T cell repertoires in COVID-19 (dated by TCRdb to about 2020). With regard to the full study: Samples from collaborators originated in the United States, Italy and Spain and spanned both the acute and convalescent phases of COVID-19. HLA class I and class II types, where available, came from metadata supplied by the sample provider rather than from assay-based typing. The repertoires were released in a freely available public database meant as a resource for research on the immune response to SARS-CoV-2. The sample metadata nearly always contained a de-identified subject ID, COVID-19 status, age in years and sex. The samples were drawn from two sources: the first 160 participants of the ongoing ImmuneRACE study, and fewer than 1,500 subjects contributed by 6 global collaborators. The dataset comprised deeply sampled blood TCRbeta repertoires from subjects exposed to, actively infected with, or recovered from COVID-19. The material from the prospective study consisted of cDNA or gDNA derived from T cells, B-cell-depleted T cells, or PBMCs. Beyond this particular receptor, the publication reports: Clinical and demographic metadata were provided uncurated, with the amount varying by source and participant.

TCRbeta CDR3 regions were amplified from genomic DNA using the immunoSEQ Assay, a bias-controlled multiplex PCR. The original methods were these. The number of nucleated cells in each sample was estimated from the amplification of reference gene primers within the assay. To quantify the absolute abundance of each unique TCRbeta CDR3 rearrangement, sequence reads were collapsed and filtered. For each sample, productive Simpson clonality was calculated by taking the square root of Simpson's diversity index across productive rearrangements. What TCRdb holds here is the immuneACCESS table cut down to in-frame rearrangements. Part of the clones is not present; checked against another copy, under half of the missing clones reflect an unresolved V gene, and the others are unexplained. V and J calls and clone size are those listed in that table; D and trimming were worked out from the DNA. This sample comprises about 120,000 clones, approximately 80% of them detected only once. The top ten clones comprise 7.9% of the sample.

Each collaborating institution followed its own protocols to collect whole blood in K2EDTA tubes. For TCRbeta analysis, collaborators shipped samples in one of three forms: frozen whole blood, isolated PBMCs, or DNA extracted from either of those sample types. The CDR3 runs 15 amino acids, cysteine and phenylalanine included. Left in the record is the CDR3 DNA by itself, 45 bases read in frame from the first base. V is cut back by 5 bases and J by 2 bases, with 7 bases in the junction unmatched. CDR1 and CDR2 are read off the germline V gene as SGHAT and FQNNGV. A note on this clone: This clone's antigen is unknown. Nothing much larger sits one base from this clone, and base qualities are not available.

Sequences were obtained from peripheral blood. The chain is made from TRBV11-2 and TRBJ2-5; 8 bases in between match TRBD1. This sequence originates from a human donor in a cohort sampled during active COVID-19. The nucleotides are TGTGCCAGCAGCCGGACAGGGAGGCAGCAAGAGACCCAGTACTTC. Its amino acids are CASSRTGRQQETQYF.